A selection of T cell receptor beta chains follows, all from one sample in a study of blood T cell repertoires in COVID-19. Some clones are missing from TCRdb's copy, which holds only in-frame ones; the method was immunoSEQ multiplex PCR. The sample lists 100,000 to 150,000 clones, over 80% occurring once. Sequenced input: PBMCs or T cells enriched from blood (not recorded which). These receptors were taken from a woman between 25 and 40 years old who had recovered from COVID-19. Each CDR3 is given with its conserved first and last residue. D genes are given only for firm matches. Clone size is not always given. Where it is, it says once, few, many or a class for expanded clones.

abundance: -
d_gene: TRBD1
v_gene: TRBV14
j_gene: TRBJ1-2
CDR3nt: TGTGCCAGCAGCCCGGACAGGGGGCGCTCCCTGGCCGATTCTTCTTATGGCTACACCTTC
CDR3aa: CASSPDRGRSLADSSYGYTF

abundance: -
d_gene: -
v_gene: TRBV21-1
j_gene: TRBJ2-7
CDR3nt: TGTGCCAGCAGCAAAGAGAGGCGGCCGAGCTCCTACGAGCAGTACTTC
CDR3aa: CASSKERRPSSYEQYF

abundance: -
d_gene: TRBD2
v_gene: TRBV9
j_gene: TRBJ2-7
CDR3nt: TGTGCCAGCAGCTCAGGACTAGCGGACTACGAGCAGTACTTC
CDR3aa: CASSSGLADYEQYF

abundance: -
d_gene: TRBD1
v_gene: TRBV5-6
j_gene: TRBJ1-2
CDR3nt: TGTGCCAGCAGCCTAAGGACAGGGAGGGGTGGCTACACCTTC
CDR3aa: CASSLRTGRGGYTF

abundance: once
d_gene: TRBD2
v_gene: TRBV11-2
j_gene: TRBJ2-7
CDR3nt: TGTGCCAGCAGTCAGGCCCTAACTAGCGGGGCCTCCTACGAGCAGTACTTC
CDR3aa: CASSQALTSGASYEQYF

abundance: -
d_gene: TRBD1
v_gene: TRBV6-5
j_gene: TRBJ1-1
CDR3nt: TGTGCCAGCAACAGACAGGGGTGGAGGACTGAAGCTTTCTTT
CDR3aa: CASNRQGWRTEAFF

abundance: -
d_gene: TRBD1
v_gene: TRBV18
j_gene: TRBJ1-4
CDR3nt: TGTGCCAGCTCACCACAGGGGGCCGGGACTAATGAAAAACTGTTTTTT
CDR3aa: CASSPQGAGTNEKLFF

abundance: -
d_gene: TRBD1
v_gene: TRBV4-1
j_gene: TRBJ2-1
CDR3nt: TGCGCCAGCAGCCACCCCCTCGACAGGGGACATGAGCAGTTCTTC
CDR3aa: CASSHPLDRGHEQFF

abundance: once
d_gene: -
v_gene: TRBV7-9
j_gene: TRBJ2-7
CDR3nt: TGTGCCAGCAGCTTACCGGGGGGCGTAGCCTACGAGCAGTACTTC
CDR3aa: CASSLPGGVAYEQYF

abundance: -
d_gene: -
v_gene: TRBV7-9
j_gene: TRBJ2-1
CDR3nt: TGTGCCAGCAGCTCTATGTATAGCTCCTACAATGAGCAGTTCTTC
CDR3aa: CASSSMYSSYNEQFF

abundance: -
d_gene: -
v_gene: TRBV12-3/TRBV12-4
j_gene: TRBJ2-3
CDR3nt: TGTGCCAGCAGCAAAGCGAGGCCAGATACGCAGTATTTT
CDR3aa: CASSKARPDTQYF

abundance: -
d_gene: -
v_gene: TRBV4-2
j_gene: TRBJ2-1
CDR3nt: TGTGCCAGCAGCCAAGATGGGCCCGGGATGGTGGGTCCCAATGAGCAGTTCTTC
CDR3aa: CASSQDGPGMVGPNEQFF

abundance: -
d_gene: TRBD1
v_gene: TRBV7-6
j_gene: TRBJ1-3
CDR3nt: TGTGCCAGCTTTAGGGGGCGGGAAAACACCATATATTTT
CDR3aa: CASFRGRENTIYF

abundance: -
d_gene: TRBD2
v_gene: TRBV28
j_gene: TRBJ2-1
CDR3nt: TGTGCCAGCAGTCTATATTGGACTAGCGGGAGACGTTTTTACAATGAGCAGTTCTTC
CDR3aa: CASSLYWTSGRRFYNEQFF

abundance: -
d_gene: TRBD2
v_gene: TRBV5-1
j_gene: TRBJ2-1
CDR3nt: TGCGCCAGCAGCTCAGTTAGCGGGGCCTACAATGAGCAGTTCTTC
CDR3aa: CASSSVSGAYNEQFF

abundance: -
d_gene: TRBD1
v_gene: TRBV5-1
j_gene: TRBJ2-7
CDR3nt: TGCGCCAGCAGCTCCCGGGACAGGCGAACCTACGAGCAGTACTTC
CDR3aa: CASSSRDRRTYEQYF

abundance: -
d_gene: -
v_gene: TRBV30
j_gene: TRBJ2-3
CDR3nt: TGTGCCTGGAGTGTACCGGGTCCTAGCACAGATACGCAGTATTTT
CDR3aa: CAWSVPGPSTDTQYF

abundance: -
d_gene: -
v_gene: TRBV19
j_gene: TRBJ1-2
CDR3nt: TGTGCCAGTAGTATAGCCGCGGGCAGGGGCTATGGCTACACCTTC
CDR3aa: CASSIAAGRGYGYTF

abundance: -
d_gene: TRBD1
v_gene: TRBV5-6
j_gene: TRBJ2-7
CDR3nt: TGTGCCAGCAGCTTCCAGTCGACAGGGGAGAACTTC
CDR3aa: CASSFQSTGENF

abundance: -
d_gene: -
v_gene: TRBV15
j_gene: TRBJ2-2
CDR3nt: TGTGCCACCAGCAGAGATCTATTGAGGGAGGTTGGGACCGGGGAGCTGTTTTTT
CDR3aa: CATSRDLLREVGTGELFF

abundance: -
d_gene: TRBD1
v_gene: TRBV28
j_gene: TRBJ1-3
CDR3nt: TGTGCCAGCAGTTTATGGCGGGGGACAGGACGCTCTGGAAACACCATATATTTT
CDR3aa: CASSLWRGTGRSGNTIYF

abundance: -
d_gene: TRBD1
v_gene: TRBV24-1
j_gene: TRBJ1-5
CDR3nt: TGTGCCACCAGTGACCCCGGGACAGACAATCAGCCCCAGCATTTT
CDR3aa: CATSDPGTDNQPQHF

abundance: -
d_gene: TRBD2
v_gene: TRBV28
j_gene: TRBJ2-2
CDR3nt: TGTGCCAGCAGATCTAGCGGGACGATCACCGGGGAGCTGTTTTTT
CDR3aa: CASRSSGTITGELFF

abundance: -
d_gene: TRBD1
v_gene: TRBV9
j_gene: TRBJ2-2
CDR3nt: TGTGCCAGCAGCGTAGGACAGGGGACCGGGGAGCTGTTTTTT
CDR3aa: CASSVGQGTGELFF

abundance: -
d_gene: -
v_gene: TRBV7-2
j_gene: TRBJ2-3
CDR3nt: TGTGCCAGCATCCTTAGGGGGAGGGCCATGTATACGCAGTATTTT
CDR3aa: CASILRGRAMYTQYF

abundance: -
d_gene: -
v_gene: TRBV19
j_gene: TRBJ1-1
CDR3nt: TGTGCCAGTAGTCCCGGACGGGGGAACACTGAAGCTTTCTTT
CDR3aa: CASSPGRGNTEAFF

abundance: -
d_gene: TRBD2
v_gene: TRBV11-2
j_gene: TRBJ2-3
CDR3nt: TGTGCCAGCAGCTTTCCCCGGCGCGGGAGGAGGACAGATACGCAGTATTTT
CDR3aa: CASSFPRRGRRTDTQYF

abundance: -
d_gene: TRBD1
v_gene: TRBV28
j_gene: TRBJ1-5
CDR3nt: TGTGCCACCTCTAATCGACAGGGGGCGGTTCAGCCCCAGCATTTT
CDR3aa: CATSNRQGAVQPQHF

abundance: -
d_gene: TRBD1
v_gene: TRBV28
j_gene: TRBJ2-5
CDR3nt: TGTGCCAGCAGTTTATGGGACAGGGGTGAGACCCAGTACTTC
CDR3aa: CASSLWDRGETQYF

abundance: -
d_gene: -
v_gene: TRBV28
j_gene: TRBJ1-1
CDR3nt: TGTGCCAGCAGTTTATACGGGGTCCCGAACACTGAAGCTTTCTTT
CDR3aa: CASSLYGVPNTEAFF

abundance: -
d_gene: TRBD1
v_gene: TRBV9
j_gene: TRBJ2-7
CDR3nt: TGTGCCAGCAGCGGGACAGGGGCGAGGTACGAGCAGTACTTC
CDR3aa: CASSGTGARYEQYF

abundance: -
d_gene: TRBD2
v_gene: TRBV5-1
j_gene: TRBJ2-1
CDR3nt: TGCGCCAGCAGCACGGGACTACAACACAATGAGCAGTTCTTC
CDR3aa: CASSTGLQHNEQFF

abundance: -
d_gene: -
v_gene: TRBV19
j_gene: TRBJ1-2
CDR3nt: TGTGCCAGTACCCGCCCCGGGACTGCAGTTTATGGCTACACCTTC
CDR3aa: CASTRPGTAVYGYTF

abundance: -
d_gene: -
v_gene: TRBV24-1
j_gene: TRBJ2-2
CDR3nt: TGTGCCACCAGTTACCAGGGAAGCACCGGGGAGCTGTTTTTT
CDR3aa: CATSYQGSTGELFF

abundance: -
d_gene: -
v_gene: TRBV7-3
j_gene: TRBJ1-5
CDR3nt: TGTGCCAGCAGCTTCTCGCCTCTAACCATGATGAATCAGCCCCAGCATTTT
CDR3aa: CASSFSPLTMMNQPQHF

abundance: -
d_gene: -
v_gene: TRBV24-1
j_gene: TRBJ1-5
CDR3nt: TGTGCCACCAGTGGCCAGGGTGTGGGGCAGCCCCAGCATTTT
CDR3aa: CATSGQGVGQPQHF

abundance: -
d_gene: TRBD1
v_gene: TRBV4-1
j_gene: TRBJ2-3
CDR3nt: TGCGCCTCCCGGGACAGGGTCACAGATACGCAGTATTTT
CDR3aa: CASRDRVTDTQYF

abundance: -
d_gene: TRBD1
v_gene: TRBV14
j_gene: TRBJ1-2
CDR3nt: TGTGCCAGCAGCCAGGTGACAGGGACTAACTATGGCTACACCTTC
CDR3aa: CASSQVTGTNYGYTF

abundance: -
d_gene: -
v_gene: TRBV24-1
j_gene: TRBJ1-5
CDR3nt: TGTGCCACCAGTGATTCCGACACCTATCAGCCCCAGCATTTT
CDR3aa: CATSDSDTYQPQHF